The sequence of this T cell receptor (beta chain) was determined in a study of cytomegalovirus exposure and HLA in healthy donors (dated by TCRdb to the late 2010s). In terms of the full investigation: An earlier analysis of roughly 570 of the donors reported 276 Gb of sequence data and 100 million to 120 million unique TCR beta sequences obtained from 150 million to 200 million T cells. About 280 gigabases of sequencing data and 78 million or so unique TCR sequences were included in an early release covering about 700 HLA-typed donors. Among the approximately 430 genotyped donors, about 83% belonged to the genetic ancestry cluster associated with self-reported Caucasian donors. The study was designed to test whether signatures of past pathogen exposure could be identified by cataloging public T cell receptors. The T cell repertoires of around 730 subjects were profiled by immunosequencing and related to cytomegalovirus serostatus. A separate validation cohort of 100 to 150 different subjects was used in addition to the approximately 700-subject first cohort. High-throughput TCR immunosequencing, statistical association of individual TCRs with disease status, and machine learning were combined to predict cytomegalovirus infection status. A later analysis re-analyzed previously published TCR beta repertoires from 500 to 700 donors and added high-resolution HLA genotyping to study TCR occurrence patterns. In the later analysis, no new phenotypic data were used to find candidate immune exposures; instead, reliance was placed on TCR beta sequences and their occurrence across donors. An earlier analysis of some 500 of the donors used high-throughput TCR beta sequencing to judge whether each TCR beta V gene segment behaved as functional or pseudogenic. Alongside the repertoire data, information on donor age, sex, ethnicity and CMV serostatus was compiled. A later genetic analysis used genome-wide SNP genotypes for about three fifths of the roughly 700 donors, treating that subset as a discovery cohort. Every repertoire in the discovery cohort had been generated on one and the same sequencing platform. HLA typing included class I and class II loci at four-digit resolution. Typing coverage differed by locus: A, B, C, DRB1 and DQB1 were typed in roughly 620-630 donors, DQA1 in 500 to 550, DPA1 in 600 to 610, and DPB1 in 450 to 480. Four or five DR-DQ haplotypes were handled as single units for association and clustering, since linkage in the cohort was strong. Among about 390 genotyped donors of the cohort, an average of around 240,000 unique TCR beta nucleotide sequences were sequenced per donor, roughly 20% of them non-productive. Points the paper makes about the study in general: In an earlier analysis of more than 450 of the donors, most TCR beta V segments were observed in productive rearrangements about 90% or about 30% of the time, broadly matching IMGT annotations. Because the 87-base-pair reads could not distinguish some IMGT-functional V segments, including TRBV6-2 and TRBV6-3, those segments were excluded. In vitro tests confirmed that a few of the cytomegalovirus-associated TCR beta chains recognize cytomegalovirus antigens. CMV serostatus was the only immune exposure information available for the cohort. Because HLA typing was unavailable for some donors at each locus, only the typed subset was used in association tests. According to a later analysis, parvovirus B19, influenza, CMV and Epstein-Barr virus appeared linked to several top co-occurrence clusters. A later genetic analysis reported fewer N-insertions in productive TCRs among donors in an Asian-associated ancestry cluster than the roughly 620-donor mean. Sequencing depth was assumed to be roughly uniform across donors in the presence/absence analyses, though that assumption may not hold. A cluster of highly shared sequence variants was judged likely to represent a technical artifact of the sequencing pipeline. Across donors, most TCR sequences were observed very rarely, whereas some public TCRs were present in many individuals. The study listed 150 to 200 TCR beta chains as associated with cytomegalovirus. It was suggested by the authors that the approach could potentially be generalized to other disease states and immunological phenotypes. Correlated functional status among segregating V segments might reflect linkage disequilibrium, but an unknown experimental factor could not be ruled out. According to a later analysis, TCR association rates differed among HLA loci, with DRB1 alleles showing the most associated TCRs and HLA-C alleles showing the fewest. Assigning TCR associations to individual alleles was difficult when HLA alleles, especially DR and DQ, strongly co-occurred. The classifier was reported to diagnose cytomegalovirus status with high specificity and sensitivity in both the original and validation cohorts. A later analysis associated approximately 17,000 TCR beta sequences with specific HLA alleles at a false discovery rate of 0.05. A further reported finding was that TCR beta sequences accurately predicted the HLA-A and HLA-B alleles for most subjects in the first cohort. A later analysis found that most CMV-associated TCR beta chains appeared HLA-restricted, with HLA associations seemingly driven largely by CMV exposure. Compared with equally common non-associated chains, HLA-associated TCR beta chains in a later analysis were more clonally expanded and had lower generation probabilities. In a later genetic analysis, a missense DCLRE1C variant was associated with V-gene and J-gene trimming of TCR beta chains, and the association was replicated in an independent cohort. Over 15 rarely observed V segments, including chromosome 9 orphons, were excluded from the earlier analysis of a few hundred of the donors because counts were too low. Only TCR beta chains were sequenced in this cohort, and the absence of alpha or paired-chain data limited detectable features.

For this clone: Its antigen is not yet known. Qualities for individual bases were not recorded, and no much larger clone is one base off.

The germline V gene yields SGHTA for CDR1 and FQGTGA for CDR2. Counted from cysteine to phenylalanine, this CDR3 has 15 amino acids. Only CDR3 DNA remains: 45 bases, in frame from the first base. The germline V and J ends show losses of 5 bases and 6 bases respectively, and no gene match explains 6 bases of the junction. The cohort was made up of roughly 670 healthy bone marrow donors. All cohort members were sampled while nominally healthy, although unrecorded immune exposures were likely present. The donor tested CMV seronegative, placing the donor among the 350 or so seronegative members of the cohort. A peripheral blood sample was provided by each donor, and peripheral blood mononuclear cells were used for TCR beta sequencing. The Qiagen DNeasy Blood Extraction Kit was used to extract genomic DNA from the blood cell samples. The library was prepared using the immunoSEQ multiplex PCR assay. For the multiplex PCR, a mixture combining 60 forward primers for TCR Vbeta segments and 13 reverse primers for TCR Jbeta segments was used. The CDR3 region of rearranged TCR beta genes was amplified from genomic DNA with a multiplex PCR assay. The Illumina HiSeq System was used to sequence the amplified TCR beta libraries as 87-base-pair reads. In the authors' own workflow: A later analysis counted tens of millions of unique TCR beta chains across the 640 or so repertoires, and 9 million to 14 million of these chains were shared by at least two donors. To remove PCR and sequencing errors, raw reads were error-corrected and collapsed into unique sequences using a nearest-neighbor algorithm that merged closely related sequences. V, D and J gene segments were assigned by aligning CDR3 sequences to IMGT reference sequences. Each retained sequence needed at least a six-nucleotide match to both a V gene segment and a J gene segment. Rearrangements were classified as productive when the CDR3 lacked stop codons and remained in frame with V and J, and all other rearrangements were classified as non-productive. CDR3 was defined by IMGT convention, running from the second conserved V-encoded cysteine to the conserved J-encoded phenylalanine. The earlier analysis of some 600 of the donors excluded sequences that lacked an unambiguous match to a single V gene segment. An earlier analysis of about 590 of the donors classified V segments as functional when productive rearrangements were above 56.7% and as segregating when the standard deviation between donors was above 5%. To diagnose cytomegalovirus status from the catalog of TCR beta chain sequences, a statistical classification framework was built. In a later analysis, V and J genes were assigned by comparing TCR nucleotide sequences against IMGT/GENE-DB human TR gene sequences. A later analysis assigned CDR3 sequences and most-parsimonious VDJ recombination scenarios with the TCRdist pipeline. In a later analysis, every TCR beta chain was defined by the combination of its CDR3 amino acid sequence and its V-gene family, and reads without a unique V-gene family were dropped. In a later analysis, around 600 highly shared, low-generation-probability nucleotide sequences were removed to address suspected cross-contamination and a sequencing artifact. In a later analysis, a clonal expansion index was calculated for each public chain from normalized within-repertoire ranks of inferred template counts. In a later analysis, generation probabilities were computed with a VDJ recombination model fitted to out-of-frame rearrangements, and the resulting probabilities were checked against IGoR. In a later analysis, TCR-TCR, TCR-HLA and TCR-CMV co-occurrence was scored with hypergeometric tests, and a repertoire-size bias correction was applied to TCR pairs. To estimate false discovery rates, a later analysis permuted the HLA or CMV assignments 20 times. A later analysis grouped co-occurring TCRs with DBSCAN, adding TCRdist sequence similarity when clustering within HLA-allele-positive subsets. For co-occurrence clustering, repertoires with fewer than 30,000 or more than 120,000 public chains were excluded, along with 4 to 6 repertoires with anomalous nucleotide sharing. TCRdb carries this immuneACCESS record with in-frame sequences only. Its versions omit some clonotypes, under half of them owing to an unresolved V gene in the studies checked, with the rest unexplained. Clone size and V and J calls were adopted from that table, with D and trimming inferred from the DNA. For this sample the table gives approximately 130,000 clones, of which just under 90% were detected only once. Jointly, the top ten make up around 5.2% of the sample.

The chain was built from TRBV7-3 and TRBJ2-1; the junction holds 11 bases that match TRBD2. The sequencing sample was made of PBMCs. The receptor comes from a woman aged 30 to 39 in good health and CMV-seronegative. The nucleotide sequence reads as follows: TGTGCCAGCAGCCCCCTAGCGGGAGGAGGCAATGAGCAGTTCTTC. This encodes CASSPLAGGGNEQFF.